Listed here are 18 T cell receptor beta chains from one sample, sequenced in a study of T cells in Graves' hyperthyroidism and ophthalmopathy (dated by TCRdb to between 2017 and 2020). The method was multiplex PCR. Sequencing used an Illumina HiSeq 2000. The TCR beta CDR3 regions were amplified from RNA transcripts. A first-round RT-PCR of the TCR CDR3 used the HTBI primer set with the Qiagen OneStep RT-PCR kit. TCRdb applied fastp at Q25 and MiXCR to the public reads, then kept only in-frame beta chains. Rows with a matching CDR3 protein are joined into one entry that keeps the most common DNA and genes. This sample is represented by about 290,000 distinct CDR3 sequences; less than 20% of them were singletons. In total, the top ten clones hold 39% of the sample. What was sequenced was blood. Receptor source: a man between 50 and 59 years old with Graves' ophthalmopathy.

This clonotype was found many times. The V call is TRBV28, the J call TRBJ1-5; D possibly corresponds to TRBD1 (6 bases). V lost 5 bases and J lost 9, with 17 bases in between. Looked up from germline, CDR1 is MDHEN and CDR2 is SYDVKM. The CDR3 is made up of 14 amino acids. CDR3 amino acids: CASSRRQVPGPQHF. The CDR3 coding sequence is TGTGCCAGCAGTAGACGACAGGTTCCGGGGCCCCAGCATTTT.

J is TRBJ1-6 and V is TRBV11-2; D gene uncertain. V was trimmed by 4 bases and J by 0 bases, leaving 10 bases between them. CDR3 length: 16 residues. The germline CDR1 and CDR2 sequences are SGHAT and FQNNGV. The CDR3 bases are TGTGCCAGCAGCTCAGACCGGAGCTCCTATAATTCACCCCTCCACTTT. This sequence encodes CASSSDRSSYNSPLHF.

This clonotype was observed many times. The CDR3 coding sequence is TGTGCCAGCAGCTTAGGGGCTAGCATGGAGGGTGAGCAGTTCTTC. Translating gives CASSLGASMEGEQFF. The chain couples TRBV11-2 to TRBJ2-1; tentative D call: TRBD2 (6 bases). The V end was cut by 1 base, the J end by 9 bases, with 16 bases between. The CDR3 loop spans 15 amino acids. Per the germline V gene, CDR1 is SGHAT and CDR2 is FQNNGV.

This chain connects TRBV6-2 or TRBV6-3 to TRBJ1-1; no firm D call. The CDR3 covers 13 residues. Germline loops: CDR1 MNHEY, CDR2 SVGEGT. The ends were cut back, 0 bases at V and 1 base at J, with 3 bases in the middle. The CDR3 DNA reads as TGTGCCAGCAGTTACTCTAAGAACACTGAAGCTTTCTTT. As protein: CASSYSKNTEAFF.

This clonotype was seen at least ten times. This chain links TRBV20-1 with TRBJ2-3; D call uncertain. CDR1 is DFQATT, CDR2 SNEGSKA, per germline (reference sequence). This CDR3 region has 13 residues. Trimming removed 1 base at V and 5 bases at J, with 10 bases between. CDR3 in amino acids: CSARVPLVDTQYF. The CDR3 DNA follows: TGCAGTGCTAGAGTTCCCCTGGTAGATACGCAGTATTTT.

The genes are TRBV20-1 and TRBJ1-6; a possible D gene is TRBD1 (6 bases). From germline, CDR1 is DFQATT and CDR2 SNEGSKA (reference sequence). The V and J ends lost 4 bases and 11 bases respectively, with 18 bases between them. The CDR3 is made up of 14 amino acids. The CDR3 here is CSAKTGVWDAPLHF. CDR3 nucleotides: TGCAGTGCTAAGACAGGCGTTTGGGATGCACCCCTCCACTTT.

The rearrangement joins TRBV15 to TRBJ1-2; 9 bases match TRBD1. The CDR3 consists of 17 residues. With V trimmed by 1 base and J by 0 bases, 6 bases remained unmatched. In germline, CDR1 is LNHNV, CDR2 YYDKDF (reference sequence). The CDR3 loop is CATSRGGTGRANYGYTF. The CDR3 DNA reads TGTGCCACCAGCAGAGGAGGGACAGGGCGAGCTAACTATGGCTACACCTTC. Complete variable domain (other parts from reference TRBV15 and TRBJ1-2): DAMVIQNPRYQVTQFGKPVTLSCSQTLNHNVMYWYQQKSSQAPKLLFHYYDKDFNNEADTPDNFQSRRPNTSFCFLDIRSPGLGDTAMYLCATSRGGTGRANYGYTFGSGTRLTVV.

In its sample, this clonotype was seen many times. The CDR3 coding sequence is TGTGCCAGCAGTCACCTATCAGGGAACGAGCAGTACTTC. It encodes CASSHLSGNEQYF. The rearrangement joins TRBV6-1 to TRBJ2-7; D may be TRBD1 (5 bases). Germline V gives CDR1 MNHNS, CDR2 SASEGT. CDR3 size: 13 residues. Between the trimmed V and J ends, which lost 5 bases and 5 bases, there was a span of 13 bases.

The gene calls are TRBV6-6 and TRBJ1-5; the D is unclear. This CDR3 is built from 16 residues. The germline V gene has CDR1 MNHNY and CDR2 SVGAGI (reference sequence). V lost 0 bases to trimming and J lost 5 bases, with 14 bases between them. Here the CDR3 reads CASSYSPQVRDQPQHF. CDR3 coding DNA: TGTGCCAGCAGTTACTCCCCGCAGGTGAGAGATCAGCCCCAGCATTTT.

This clonotype was counted at least ten times. The CDR3 DNA is TGTGCCTGGACTTCGGACGGAAGCTATGGCTACACCTTC. This translates into CAWTSDGSYGYTF. V gene TRBV30 combines with J gene TRBJ1-2; D not certain. The germline gives CDR1 GTSNPN, CDR2 SVGIG (reference sequence). V lost 4 bases and J lost 4, with 13 bases in between. This CDR3 is built from 13 residues.

In its sample, this clonotype was seen many times. The V and J genes are TRBV11-2 and TRBJ2-2; 7 bases fit TRBD2. CDR3 length equals 15 residues. Germline CDR1 SGHAT, CDR2 FQNNGV. V shed 1 base, J shed 4 bases, and the junction held 3 bases outside the gene matches. The CDR3: CASSLGDYRTGELFF. The CDR3 DNA is TGTGCCAGCAGCTTAGGGGACTACCGCACCGGGGAGCTGTTTTTT.

This clonotype came up a few times. This sequence joins TRBV5-4 and TRBJ2-7; tentatively, D is TRBD2 (6 bases). CDR3 length: 15 residues. V was shortened by 5 bases and J by 2 bases, with 17 bases between the two germline ends. From germline, CDR1 is SGHNT and CDR2 YYREEE (reference sequence). CDR3 bases: TGTGCCAGCAGTCGACCCAGCGGGCAGGCCTACGAGCAGTACTTC. Translation: CASSRPSGQAYEQYF.

This clonotype was recorded at least ten times. J is TRBJ2-1 and V is TRBV12-3 or TRBV12-4; 7 nucleotides match TRBD2. Trimming removed 2 bases from V and 2 bases from J; junction bases left unmatched: 6. CDR3 size: 16 residues. The CDR3 sequence is CASSLTAGATYNEQFF. The CDR3 DNA follows: TGTGCCAGCAGTTTAACCGCGGGAGCCACCTACAATGAGCAGTTCTTC.

The chain joins TRBV20-1 to TRBJ1-6, with 9 bases aligning to TRBD1. Germline CDR1 and CDR2: DFQATT and SNEGSKA (reference sequence). CDR3 size: 13 residues. The trim removed 5 bases at V and 13 bases at J, leaving 9 bases unmatched. The CDR3 reads CSAPQGARSPLHF. The CDR3, as DNA: TGCAGTGCTCCACAGGGGGCGCGATCGCCCCTCCACTTT.

In its sample, this clonotype was seen many times. This chain connects TRBV28 to TRBJ2-7; a possible D gene is TRBD2 (5 bases). V gave up 7 bases and J gave up 4 bases, with 20 bases separating them. This CDR3 contains 15 residues. CDR1 is MDHEN, CDR2 SYDVKM, per germline. The CDR3 coding sequence is TGTGCCAGCACCCAAAGCGGCAGTTCTGGGTACGAGCAGTACTTC. It is translated as CASTQSGSSGYEQYF.

This clonotype was picked up many times. This sequence joins TRBV28 and TRBJ2-7, with 10 bases fitting TRBD2. The CDR3 spans 19 residues. The germline gives CDR1 MDHEN, CDR2 SYDVKM. V gave up 4 bases and J gave up 5 bases; unmatched junction bases: 20. The CDR3 sequence is CASSYGAGASGSHRNEQYF. CDR3 DNA sequence: TGTGCCAGCAGTTATGGGGCAGGGGCTAGCGGGAGCCACCGTAACGAGCAGTACTTC.

The chain couples TRBV15 to TRBJ2-5; D not resolved. Germline CDR1 reads LNHNV; CDR2 reads YYDKDF (reference sequence). The CDR3 is 16 amino acids. Trimming removed 0 bases from V and 5 bases from J, with 16 bases in between. In DNA form, the CDR3 reads TGTGCCACCAGCAGAGATAGTTTGGGGTTCCAGGAGACCCAGTACTTC. Translating gives CATSRDSLGFQETQYF.

This clonotype was seen repeatedly, ten times or more. The chain uses TRBV7-8 and TRBJ2-4, with no clear D. The CDR3 length is 11 residues. Germline V CDR1 and CDR2: SGHVS, FQNEAQ. The ends were cut back, 4 bases at V and 6 bases at J, with 4 bases in the middle. The CDR3 nucleotides read TGTGCCAGCAGCTCGAGAAACATTCAGTACTTC. It encodes CASSSRNIQYF. The complete variable domain, with remaining parts taken from reference TRBV7-8 and TRBJ2-4, reads GAGVSQSPRYKVAKRGQDVALRCDPISGHVSLFWYQQALGQGPEFLTYFQNEAQLDKSGLPSDRFFAERPEGSVSTLKIQRTQQEDSAVYLCASSSRNIQYFGAGTRLSVL.